This entry describes one T cell receptor (beta chain). Per the original data handling: Reference gene primer amplification yielded estimated nucleated cell counts. Libraries were prepared by immunoSEQ multiplex PCR; TCRdb keeps only in-frame clonotypes and omits some of them. That table furnishes V, J and clone size, whereas the DNA furnished D and trimming. The table includes about 340,000 clones, about four fifths detected once. The sample comes from a study of blood T cell repertoires in COVID-19. Study-level background: The study drew acute and convalescent COVID-19 samples from the United States, Italy and Spain. Sample material is recorded as cDNA or gDNA derived from T cells, B-cell-depleted T cells, or PBMCs.

The V gene's germline CDR1 is SGHRS and CDR2 YFSETQ. V was pared by 3 bases and J by 6 bases, with 24 bases between. The CDR3 contains 18 residues. The source of this sequence is a man aged 25 to 40 with active or convalescent COVID-19. Input material: peripheral blood. The genes are TRBV5-1 and TRBJ2-2; D might be TRBD2 (6 bases). The CDR3: CASSWSPRSGAGPGELFF. The CDR3 DNA follows: TGCGCCAGCAGCTGGTCCCCGAGGTCGGGAGCGGGCCCCGGGGAGCTGTTTTTT.